The 9 T cell receptor beta chains given below trace back to one sample, sequenced in a study of blood T cell repertoires in COVID-19. Some clones are missing from TCRdb's copy, which holds only in-frame ones; the method was immunoSEQ multiplex PCR. There are fewer than 300,000 clones in the sample; approximately 90% occur only once, and roughly 1.1% lies in the top ten. Sample: PBMCs or T cells enriched from blood (not recorded which). The receptors originated from a woman in her 30s who had recovered from COVID-19.

As for this clone: This specimen includes other DNA sequences encoding the same CDR3. The chain is built from TRBV28 and TRBJ1-4, with a weak D call TRBD1 (5 bases). CDR3 length: 14 residues. The germline V gene has CDR1 MDHEN and CDR2 SYDVKM. Trimming removed 1 base from V and 2 bases from J, with 5 bases in between. CDR3 in DNA: TGTGCCAGCAGTTTATCAGGGACTAATGAAAAACTGTTTTTT. Encoded protein: CASSLSGTNEKLFF.

This clone was seen a handful of times. The CDR3 DNA is TGTGCCAGCAGCCCCACTCAAGATAATTCACCCCTCCACTTT. Translated: CASSPTQDNSPLHF. V is TRBV7-9 and J is TRBJ1-6; D ambiguous. V shed 5 bases and J shed 5 bases, with 10 bases lying between them. The CDR3 covers 14 residues. Germline loops: CDR1 SEHNR, CDR2 FQNEAQ (reference sequence).

The V gene is TRBV28, the J gene TRBJ1-1, with D hard to call. This CDR3 is 15 amino acids long. Germline loops: CDR1 MDHEN, CDR2 SYDVKM. V lost 7 bases and J lost 1, with 16 bases in between. This CDR3 reads CASTERGRGNTEAFF. The CDR3 bases are TGTGCCAGCACCGAACGCGGCAGAGGGAACACTGAAGCTTTCTTT.

The chain is built from TRBV19 and TRBJ2-1, with D maybe TRBD2 (5 bases). The germline V gene has CDR1 LNHDA and CDR2 SQIVND (reference sequence). V lost 5 bases to trimming and J lost 5 bases, with 10 bases between them. The CDR3 has 13 residues. CDR3 DNA: TGTGCCAGTAGTCCCGCAGCGGACAATGAGCAGTTCTTC. Residues: CASSPAADNEQFF.

This chain links TRBV27 with TRBJ2-3; 9 nucleotides align to TRBD2. The CDR3 runs 15 residues. Unmatched junction bases numbered 6, after V lost 6 bases and J lost 2 bases. Per the germline V gene, CDR1 is MNHEY and CDR2 is SMNVEV (reference sequence). CDR3 residues: CASRVLAGVTDTQYF. CDR3 in DNA: TGTGCCAGCAGAGTACTAGCGGGTGTCACAGATACGCAGTATTTT.

This clone has a handful of counts. This rearrangement joins TRBV23-1 to TRBJ2-7, with D perhaps TRBD1 (6 bases). TRBV23-1 is assigned to the ORF class and has an uncertain function. Deletions cut 3 bases from V and 2 bases from J, with 17 bases between. The CDR3 covers 16 residues. Written as DNA, the CDR3 is TGCGCCAGCAGTCACCCTGGACAGCCTTTCCCCTACGAGCAGTACTTC. As protein: CASSHPGQPFPYEQYF.

The chain recombines TRBV30 with TRBJ1-1; D remains unclear. Germline CDR1 reads GTSNPN; CDR2 reads SVGIG (reference sequence). Trimming removed 5 bases from V and 0 bases from J, with 19 bases in between. The CDR3 sequence is 16 residues long. The DNA of the CDR3 is TGTGCCTGGGACCGGGATCGGCGACTTATGAACACTGAAGCTTTCTTT. It is translated as CAWDRDRRLMNTEAFF.

The CDR3, as DNA: TGCGCCAGCAGCTCTGACACCCACACAGATACGCAGTATTTT. Translation gives CASSSDTHTDTQYF. The chain uses TRBV5-1 and TRBJ2-3; no firm D call. Germline CDR1 SGHRS, CDR2 YFSETQ. The CDR3 has 14 residues. With 3 bases removed from V and 2 bases from J, the gap between germline ends came to 10 bases.

J is TRBJ2-1 and V is TRBV12-3 or TRBV12-4; D unresolved. Trimming took 6 bases from V and 4 from J, leaving 10 bases between them. The CDR3 has 13 amino acids. CDR3 sequence reads: CASRSDSYNEQFF. The CDR3 bases are TGTGCCAGCAGGTCTGACTCTTACAATGAGCAGTTCTTC.